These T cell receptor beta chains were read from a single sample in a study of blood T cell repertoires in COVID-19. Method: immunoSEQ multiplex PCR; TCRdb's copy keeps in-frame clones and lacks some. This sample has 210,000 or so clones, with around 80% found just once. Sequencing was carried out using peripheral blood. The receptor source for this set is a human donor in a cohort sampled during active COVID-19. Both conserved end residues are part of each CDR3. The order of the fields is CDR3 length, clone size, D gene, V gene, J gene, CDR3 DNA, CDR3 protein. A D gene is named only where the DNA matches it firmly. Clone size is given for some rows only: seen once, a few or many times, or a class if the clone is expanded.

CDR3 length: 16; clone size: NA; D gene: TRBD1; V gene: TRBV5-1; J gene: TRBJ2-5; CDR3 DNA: TGCGCCAGCAGCTTCACAGGGGGTGCGGGCCAAGAGACCCAGTACTTC; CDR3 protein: CASSFTGGAGQETQYF
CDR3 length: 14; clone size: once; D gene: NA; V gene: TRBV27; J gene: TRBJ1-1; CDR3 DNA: TGTGCCAGCAGTTCTAATCGACAGGCGACTGAAGCTTTCTTT; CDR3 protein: CASSSNRQATEAFF
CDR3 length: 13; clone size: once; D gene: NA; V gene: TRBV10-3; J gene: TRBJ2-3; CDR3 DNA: TGTGCCATCAATAGCGGCAGCACAGATACGCAGTATTTT; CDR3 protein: CAINSGSTDTQYF
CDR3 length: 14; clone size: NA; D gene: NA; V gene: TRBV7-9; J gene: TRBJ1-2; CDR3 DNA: TGTGCCAGCAGCCCCGAAGGGAGCGGCTATGGCTACACCTTC; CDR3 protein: CASSPEGSGYGYTF
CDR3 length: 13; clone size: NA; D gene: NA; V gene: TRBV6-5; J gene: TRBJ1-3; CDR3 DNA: TGTGCCACCTCGGACAGTCATGGAATCACCATATATTTT; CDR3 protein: CATSDSHGITIYF
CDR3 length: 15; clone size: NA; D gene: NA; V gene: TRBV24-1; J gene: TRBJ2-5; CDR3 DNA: TGTGCCACCGCGACGCCCTCGGGGGGCCAGGAGACCCAGTACTTC; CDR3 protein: CATATPSGGQETQYF
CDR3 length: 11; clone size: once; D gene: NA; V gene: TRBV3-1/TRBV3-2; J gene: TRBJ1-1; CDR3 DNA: TGTGCCAGCAGATCGGGGGGACAAGCTTTCTTT; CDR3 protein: CASRSGGQAFF
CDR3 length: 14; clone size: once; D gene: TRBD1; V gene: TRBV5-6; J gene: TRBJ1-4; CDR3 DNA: TGTGCCAGCAGCCGGGACAGGGGTGGAGAAAAACTGTTTTTT; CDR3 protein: CASSRDRGGEKLFF
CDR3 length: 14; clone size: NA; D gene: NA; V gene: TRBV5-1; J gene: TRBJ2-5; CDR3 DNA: TGCGCCAGCAGCTTAGGGGGAGTCGAAGAGACCCAGTACTTC; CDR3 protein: CASSLGGVEETQYF
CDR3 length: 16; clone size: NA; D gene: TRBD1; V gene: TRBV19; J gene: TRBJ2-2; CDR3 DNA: TGTGCCAGTAGTACACAGGGGCGCGGGCCCACCGGGGAGCTGTTTTTT; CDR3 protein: CASSTQGRGPTGELFF